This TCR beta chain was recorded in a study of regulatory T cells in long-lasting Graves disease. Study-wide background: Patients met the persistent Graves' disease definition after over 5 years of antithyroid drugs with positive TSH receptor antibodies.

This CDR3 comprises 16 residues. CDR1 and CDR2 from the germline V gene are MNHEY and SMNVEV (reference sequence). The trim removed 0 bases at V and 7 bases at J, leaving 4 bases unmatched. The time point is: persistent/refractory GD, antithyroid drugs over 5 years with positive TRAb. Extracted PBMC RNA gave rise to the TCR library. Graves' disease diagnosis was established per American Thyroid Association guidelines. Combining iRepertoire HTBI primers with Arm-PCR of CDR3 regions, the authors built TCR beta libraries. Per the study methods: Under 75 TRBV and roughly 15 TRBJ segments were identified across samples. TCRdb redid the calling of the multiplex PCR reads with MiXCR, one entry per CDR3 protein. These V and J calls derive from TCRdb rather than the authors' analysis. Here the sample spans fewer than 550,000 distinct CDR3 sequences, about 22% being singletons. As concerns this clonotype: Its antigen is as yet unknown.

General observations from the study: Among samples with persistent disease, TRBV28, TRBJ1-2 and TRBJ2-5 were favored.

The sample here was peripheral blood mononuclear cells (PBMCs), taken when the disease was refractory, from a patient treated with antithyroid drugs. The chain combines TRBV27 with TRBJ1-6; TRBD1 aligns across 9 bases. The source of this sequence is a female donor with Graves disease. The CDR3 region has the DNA TGTGCCAGCAGTTTATCATGGGACAGGGACAATTCACCCCTCCACTTT. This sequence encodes CASSLSWDRDNSPLHF.